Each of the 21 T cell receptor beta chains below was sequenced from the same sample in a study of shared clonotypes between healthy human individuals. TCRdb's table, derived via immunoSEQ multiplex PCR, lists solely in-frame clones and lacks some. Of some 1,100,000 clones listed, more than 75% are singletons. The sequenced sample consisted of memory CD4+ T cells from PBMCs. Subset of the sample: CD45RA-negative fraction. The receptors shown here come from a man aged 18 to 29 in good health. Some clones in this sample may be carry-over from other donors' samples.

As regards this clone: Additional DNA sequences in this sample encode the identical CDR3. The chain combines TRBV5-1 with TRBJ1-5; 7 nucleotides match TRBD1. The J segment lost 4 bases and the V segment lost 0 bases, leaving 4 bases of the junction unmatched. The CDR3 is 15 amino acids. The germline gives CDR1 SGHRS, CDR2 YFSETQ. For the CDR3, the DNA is TGCGCCAGCAGCTTGGAAGGGGACAGAAATCAGCCCCAGCATTTT. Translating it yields CASSLEGDRNQPQHF.

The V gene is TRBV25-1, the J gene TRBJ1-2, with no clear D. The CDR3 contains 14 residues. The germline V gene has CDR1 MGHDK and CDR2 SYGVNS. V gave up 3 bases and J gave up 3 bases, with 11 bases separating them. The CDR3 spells CASSDPADHYGYTF. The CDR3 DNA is TGTGCCAGCAGTGATCCAGCCGACCACTATGGCTACACCTTC.

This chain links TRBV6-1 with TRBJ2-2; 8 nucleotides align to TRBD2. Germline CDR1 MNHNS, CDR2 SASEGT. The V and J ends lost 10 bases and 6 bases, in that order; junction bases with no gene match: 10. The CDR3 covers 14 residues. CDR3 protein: CATLTGTSPGELFF. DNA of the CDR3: TGTGCCACATTAACGGGGACTAGTCCCGGGGAGCTGTTTTTT.

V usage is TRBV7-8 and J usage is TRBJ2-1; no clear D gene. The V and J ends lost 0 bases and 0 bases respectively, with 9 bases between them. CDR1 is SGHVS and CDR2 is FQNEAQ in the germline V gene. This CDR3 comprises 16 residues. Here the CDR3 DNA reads TGTGCCAGCAGCTTAGCGCTTTGGAGCTCCTACAATGAGCAGTTCTTC. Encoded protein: CASSLALWSSYNEQFF.

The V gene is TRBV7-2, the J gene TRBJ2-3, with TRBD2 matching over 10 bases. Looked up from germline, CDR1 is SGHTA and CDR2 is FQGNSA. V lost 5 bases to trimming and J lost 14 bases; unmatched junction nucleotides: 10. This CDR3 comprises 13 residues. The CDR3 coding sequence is TGTGCCAGCAGCCCCGGTAGCGGGAGGTACTCGTATTTT. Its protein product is CASSPGSGRYSYF.

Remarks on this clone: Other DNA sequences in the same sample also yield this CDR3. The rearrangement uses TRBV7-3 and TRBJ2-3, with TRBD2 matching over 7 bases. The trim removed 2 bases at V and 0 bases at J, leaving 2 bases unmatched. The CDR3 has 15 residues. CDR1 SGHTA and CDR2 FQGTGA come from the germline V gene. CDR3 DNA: TGTGCCAGCAGCTTAGTTAGCGGGAGCACAGATACGCAGTATTTT. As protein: CASSLVSGSTDTQYF.

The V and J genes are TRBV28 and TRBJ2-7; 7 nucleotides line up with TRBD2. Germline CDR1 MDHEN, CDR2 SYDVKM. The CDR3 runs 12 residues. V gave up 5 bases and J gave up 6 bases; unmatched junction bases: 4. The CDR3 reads CASSPGLREQYF. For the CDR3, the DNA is TGTGCCAGCAGTCCGGGACTACGCGAGCAGTACTTC.

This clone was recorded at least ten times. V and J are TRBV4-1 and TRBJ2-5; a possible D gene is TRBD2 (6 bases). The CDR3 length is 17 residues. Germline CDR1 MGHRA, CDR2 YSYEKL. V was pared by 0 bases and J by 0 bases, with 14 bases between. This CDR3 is CASSQDPTRSYQETQYF. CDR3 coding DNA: TGCGCCAGCAGCCAAGACCCGACTAGATCGTACCAAGAGACCCAGTACTTC.

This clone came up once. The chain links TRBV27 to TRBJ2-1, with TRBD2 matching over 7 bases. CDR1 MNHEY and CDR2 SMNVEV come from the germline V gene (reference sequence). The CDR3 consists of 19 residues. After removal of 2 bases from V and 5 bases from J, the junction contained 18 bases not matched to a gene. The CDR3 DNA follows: TGTGCCAGCAGTTTAGGGCTCCTAGGAAACTATGCGGGGGACAATGAGCAGTTCTTC. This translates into CASSLGLLGNYAGDNEQFF.

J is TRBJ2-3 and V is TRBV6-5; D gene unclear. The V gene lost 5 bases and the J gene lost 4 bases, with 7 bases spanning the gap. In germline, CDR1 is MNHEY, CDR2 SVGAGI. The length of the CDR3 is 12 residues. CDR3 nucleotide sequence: TGTGCCAGCAGTACGAGCCCAGATACGCAGTATTTT. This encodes CASSTSPDTQYF.

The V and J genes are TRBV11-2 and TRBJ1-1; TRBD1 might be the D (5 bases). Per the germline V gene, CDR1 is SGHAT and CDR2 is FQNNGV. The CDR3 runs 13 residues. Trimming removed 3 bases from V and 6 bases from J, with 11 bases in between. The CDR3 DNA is TGTGCCAGCAGCTTCCGAGGGGATCCTGAAGCTTTCTTT. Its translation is CASSFRGDPEAFF.

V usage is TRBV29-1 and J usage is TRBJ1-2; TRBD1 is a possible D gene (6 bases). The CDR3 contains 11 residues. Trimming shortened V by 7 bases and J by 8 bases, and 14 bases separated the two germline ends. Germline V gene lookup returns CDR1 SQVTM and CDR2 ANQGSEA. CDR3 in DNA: TGCAGCGGCGGCGGGGGGCAAGGCTACACCTTC. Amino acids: CSGGGGQGYTF.

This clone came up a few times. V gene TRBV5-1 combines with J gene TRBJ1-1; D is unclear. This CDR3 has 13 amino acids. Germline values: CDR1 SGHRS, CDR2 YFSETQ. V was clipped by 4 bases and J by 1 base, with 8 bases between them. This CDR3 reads CASSPRWNTEAFF. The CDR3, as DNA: TGCGCCAGCAGCCCACGGTGGAACACTGAAGCTTTCTTT.

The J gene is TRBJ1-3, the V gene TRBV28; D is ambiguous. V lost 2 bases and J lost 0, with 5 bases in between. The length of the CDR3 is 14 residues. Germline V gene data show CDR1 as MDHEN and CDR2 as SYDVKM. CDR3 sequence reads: CASSLTSSGNTIYF. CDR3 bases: TGTGCCAGCAGTTTAACATCCTCTGGAAACACCATATATTTT.

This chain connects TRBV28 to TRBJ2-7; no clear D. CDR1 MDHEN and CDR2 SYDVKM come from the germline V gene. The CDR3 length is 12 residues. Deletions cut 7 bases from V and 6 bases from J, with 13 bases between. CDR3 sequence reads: CASTNKVGEQYF. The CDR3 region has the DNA TGTGCCAGCACTAACAAGGTCGGCGAGCAGTACTTC.

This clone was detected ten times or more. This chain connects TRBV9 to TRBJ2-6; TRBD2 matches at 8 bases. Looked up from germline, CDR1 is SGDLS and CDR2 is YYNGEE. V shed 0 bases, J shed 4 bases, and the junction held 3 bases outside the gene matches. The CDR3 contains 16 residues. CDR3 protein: CASSVAGGVGANVLTF. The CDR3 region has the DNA TGTGCCAGCAGCGTAGCGGGAGGGGTCGGGGCCAACGTCCTGACTTTC.

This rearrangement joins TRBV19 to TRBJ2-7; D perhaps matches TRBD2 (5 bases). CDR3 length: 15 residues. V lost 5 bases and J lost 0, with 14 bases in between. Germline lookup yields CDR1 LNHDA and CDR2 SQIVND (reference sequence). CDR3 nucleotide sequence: TGTGCCAGTAGTCCTTACGCGGGCCTCTCCTACGAGCAGTACTTC. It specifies CASSPYAGLSYEQYF.

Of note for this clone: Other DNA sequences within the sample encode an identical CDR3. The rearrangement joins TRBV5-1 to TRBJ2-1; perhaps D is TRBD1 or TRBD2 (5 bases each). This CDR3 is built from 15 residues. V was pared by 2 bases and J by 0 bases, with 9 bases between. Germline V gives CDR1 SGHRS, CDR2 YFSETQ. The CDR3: CASSFGGNSYNEQFF. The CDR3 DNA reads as TGCGCCAGCAGCTTTGGGGGAAACTCCTACAATGAGCAGTTCTTC.

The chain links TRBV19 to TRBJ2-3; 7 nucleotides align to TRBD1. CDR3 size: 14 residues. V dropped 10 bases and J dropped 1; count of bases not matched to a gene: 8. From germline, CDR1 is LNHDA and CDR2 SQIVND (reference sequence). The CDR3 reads CATPPDRGTDTQYF. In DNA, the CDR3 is TGTGCCACACCCCCTGACAGGGGCACAGATACGCAGTATTTT. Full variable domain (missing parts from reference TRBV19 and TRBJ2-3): DGGITQSPKYLFRKEGQNVTLSCEQNLNHDAMYWYRQDPGQGLRLIYYSQIVNDFQKGDIAEGYSVSREKKESFPLTVTSAQKNPTAFYLCATPPDRGTDTQYFGPGTRLTVL.

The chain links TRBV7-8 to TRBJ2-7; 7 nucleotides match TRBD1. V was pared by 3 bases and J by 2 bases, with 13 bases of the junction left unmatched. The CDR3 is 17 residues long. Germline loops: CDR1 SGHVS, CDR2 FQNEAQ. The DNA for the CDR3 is TGTGCCAGCAGCTTCTACTCCGGGACAGCACTAGCCTACGAGCAGTACTTC. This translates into CASSFYSGTALAYEQYF.

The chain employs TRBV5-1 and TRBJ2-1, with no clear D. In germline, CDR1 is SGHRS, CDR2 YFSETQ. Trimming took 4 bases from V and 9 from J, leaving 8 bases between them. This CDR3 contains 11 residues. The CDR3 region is CASSLGFEQFF. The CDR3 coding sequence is TGCGCCAGCAGCCTAGGGTTTGAGCAGTTCTTC.